This TCR beta chain was sequenced during a study of T cells after posttransplantation cyclophosphamide. Study-level points and caveats: Skin or GI-infiltrating T cells shared few TRB sequences with blood. Recipient CMV seropositivity and CMV reactivation strongly tracked TRB clonality. Later blood repertoires were often dominated by clones from the donor CD8+ memory compartment.

Regarding this clone: Its antigen is not identified.

Treatment was busulfan-fludarabine conditioning, a marrow graft, and cyclophosphamide on days +3 and +4. Per germline, CDR1 SGHVS and CDR2 FNYEAQ. The CDR3 runs to 17 residues. V shed 1 base, J shed 1 base, and the junction held 9 bases outside the gene matches. Some clones are missing from TCRdb's copy, which holds only in-frame ones; the method was immunoSEQ multiplex PCR. Among under 8,500 clones listed, around four fifths were seen once. The chain is built from TRBV7-6 and TRBJ2-5; TRBD2 matches at 7 bases. The sample here was CD4+ T cells sorted from blood, taken 950 to 1,200 days after allogeneic stem cell transplant with posttransplant cyclophosphamide. The TCR was taken from a female patient in her thirties or forties who received an allogeneic stem cell transplant from a related donor, was CMV-positive, and had no GVHD. Part of the T cell pool may stem from the graft donor. CDR3 region: CASSLGGGGPAQETQYF. CDR3 bases: TGTGCCAGCAGCTTAGGAGGCGGGGGACCCGCCCAAGAGACCCAGTACTTC. Variable domain in full (rest from reference TRBV7-6 and TRBJ2-5): GAGVSQSPRYKVTKRGQDVALRCDPISGHVSLYWYRQALGQGPEFLTYFNYEAQQDKSGLPNDRFSAERPEGSISTLTIQRTEQRDSAMYRCASSLGGGGPAQETQYFGPGTRLLVL.